Described below is a single T cell receptor beta chain sequence and its context. Its matching antigen is unknown. One end of the junction varies from germline; a read error may be responsible. The record originates from a study of T-cell reconstitution after alpha-beta-depleted transplantation in children. Study-wide findings and caveats: At day 60, the high TCRbeta diversity found in some patients originated from recipient T cells and thymic progenitors that had survived. T-cell counts and diversity were attributed mostly to newly produced T cells one year after transplant. Several hundred expanded graft clones reportedly supplied alpha-beta T cells about two months after transplant.

The CDR3 consists of 18 residues. Germline lookup yields CDR1 MDHEN and CDR2 SYDVKM. Unique molecular identifiers were used to barcode this TCRbeta library. One entry per CDR3 protein, called by TCRdb with MiXCR from the PCR reads. The sample records 490,000 or so distinct CDR3 sequences, about 11% being singletons. Sequenced material: PBMCs, taken before TCRalphabeta/CD19-depleted stem cell transplant. The TCR sequence derives from a child aged 2 to 15 with inherited bone marrow failure, due to receive a stem cell transplant. V gene TRBV28 combines with J gene TRBJ2-1; D assignment may be TRBD1 or TRBD2 (6 bases each). The CDR3 is CAGSLDPQGGTHVNEQFF. For the CDR3, the DNA is TGTGCCGGCAGTTTGGACCCACAGGGCGGGACCCATGTCAATGAGCAGTTCTTC.